The entry that follows covers one T cell receptor (beta chain) sequence. What it binds is not known. The source of the sample is a study of cytomegalovirus exposure and HLA in healthy donors. Overall study: Earlier, some 170 million T cells were analyzed, and more than 100 million unique TCR beta sequences were found among them.

Germline-derived CDR1 and CDR2 are LGHNA and YSLEER. This CDR3 is built from 15 residues. The PCR contained 60 Vbeta and 13 Jbeta primers. This table comes from immunoSEQ multiplex PCR, and its TCRdb copy is limited to in-frame clones, with some not included. The table includes under 150,000 clones, nearly 80% detected once. Study outcomes and limitations: In a later analysis, specific HLA alleles were associated with 15,000 to 20,000 TCR beta sequences at a 0.05 false discovery rate. In a later analysis, across HLA loci, associated TCR counts were highest for DRB1, lowest for HLA-C. Several of the most significant clusters were apparently associated with common viral pathogens in a later analysis.

The sample comprised PBMCs. The V call is TRBV4-3, the J call TRBJ2-5; TRBD1 matches at 9 bases. The end of the DNA aligns better with TRBJ2-7, so the J call may be wrong. The TCR comes from a male donor in good health and CMV-seronegative. In DNA form, the CDR3 reads TGCGCCAGCAGCCAAGGGACAGGGGTAACCTACGAGCAGTACTTC. This translates into CASSQGTGVTYEQYF.